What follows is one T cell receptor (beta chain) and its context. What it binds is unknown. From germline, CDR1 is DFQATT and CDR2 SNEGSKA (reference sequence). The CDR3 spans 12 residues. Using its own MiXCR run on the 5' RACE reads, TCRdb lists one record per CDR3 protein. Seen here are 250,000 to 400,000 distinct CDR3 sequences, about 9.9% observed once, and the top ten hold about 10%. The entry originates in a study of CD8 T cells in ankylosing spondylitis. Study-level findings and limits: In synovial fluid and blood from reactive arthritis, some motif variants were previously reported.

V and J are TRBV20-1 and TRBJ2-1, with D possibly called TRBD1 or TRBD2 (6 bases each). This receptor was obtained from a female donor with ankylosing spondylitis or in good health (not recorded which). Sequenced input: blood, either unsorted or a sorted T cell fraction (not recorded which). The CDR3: CRGGGGIDEQFF. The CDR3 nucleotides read TGCAGGGGGGGCGGAGGGATCGATGAGCAGTTCTTC.